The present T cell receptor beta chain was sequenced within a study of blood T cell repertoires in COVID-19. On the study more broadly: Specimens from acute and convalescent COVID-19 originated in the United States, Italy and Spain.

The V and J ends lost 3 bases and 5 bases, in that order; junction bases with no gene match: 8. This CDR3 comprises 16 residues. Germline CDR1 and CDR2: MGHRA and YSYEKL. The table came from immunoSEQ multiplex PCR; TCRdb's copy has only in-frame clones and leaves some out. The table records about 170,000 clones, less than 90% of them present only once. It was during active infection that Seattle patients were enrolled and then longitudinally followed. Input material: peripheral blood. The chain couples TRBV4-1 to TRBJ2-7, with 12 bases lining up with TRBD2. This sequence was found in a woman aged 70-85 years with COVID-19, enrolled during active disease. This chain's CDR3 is CASSHRLAGDGNEQYF. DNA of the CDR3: TGCGCCAGCAGCCATCGACTAGCGGGAGACGGGAACGAGCAGTACTTC.